This T cell receptor (beta chain) emerged from a study of identical twins. Each CDR3 protein is one row after TCRdb ran MiXCR on the 5' RACE reads. Of some 560,000 distinct CDR3 sequences listed, roughly 9.5% are singletons. J gave up 5 bases and V 2 bases, and 2 bases lay outside the gene matches. The CDR3 has 14 residues. Germline CDR1 reads SGHNT; CDR2 reads YYREEE (reference sequence). This clonotype appeared many times. These sequences were also reported in another study, on yellow fever vaccine responses in identical twins.

J is TRBJ1-4 and V is TRBV5-4, with 8 nucleotides matching TRBD1. This clonotype was sampled from a woman between 18 and 29 years old in good health. Sequencing was performed on PBMCs. Here the CDR3 DNA reads TGTGCCAGCAGCTTCGACAGGGGAAATGAAAAACTGTTTTTT. This codes for CASSFDRGNEKLFF.